This entry lists 16 T cell receptor beta chains sequenced from one sample in a study of T cell repertoires in cytomegalovirus infection. One entry per CDR3 protein, called by TCRdb with MiXCR from the reads. Of about a million distinct CDR3 sequences detected, around 31% appear once; the ten largest clones hold over 12%. Their target antigens are unknown. This material consisted of cultured CD8+ T cells from PBMCs, taken from culture after CMV antigen stimulation. Source of these receptors: a human donor in good health (CMV status not recorded). Some clones in this sample may be carry-over from other donors' samples.

The CDR3 is CATTGQGGVTGELFF. The CDR3 nucleotides read TGTGCCACCACGGGGCAGGGAGGAGTAACCGGGGAGCTGTTTTTT. V and J are TRBV7-9 and TRBJ2-2; D is perhaps TRBD2 (6 bases). V lost 10 bases to trimming and J lost 5 bases, with 20 bases between them. CDR3 length: 15 amino acids. In germline, CDR1 is SEHNR, CDR2 FQNEAQ (reference sequence).

This clonotype has ten or more counts. The chain employs TRBV7-6 and TRBJ1-1, with D tentatively TRBD1 (5 bases). The V end lost 3 bases, the J end lost 1 base, and 9 bases lay between the germline ends. Per the germline V gene, CDR1 is SGHVS and CDR2 is FNYEAQ. This CDR3 has 14 residues. The CDR3 sequence is CASSLAGRNTEAFF. DNA for the CDR3: TGTGCCAGCAGCTTGGCAGGGCGGAACACTGAAGCTTTCTTT.

V usage is TRBV4-1 and J usage is TRBJ2-1, with D uncertain. Trimming removed 1 base from V and 9 bases from J, with 16 bases in between. This CDR3 region has 15 residues. Germline loops: CDR1 MGHRA, CDR2 YSYEKL. In nucleotides, the CDR3 is TGCGCCAGCAGCCAAGGGACGAATGGCGGCGGTGAGCAGTTCTTC. Protein product: CASSQGTNGGGEQFF.

V usage is TRBV7-6 and J usage is TRBJ1-6; D possibly corresponds to TRBD1 (6 bases). Germline V CDR1 and CDR2: SGHVS, FNYEAQ. The CDR3 sequence is 15 residues long. Trimming stripped 4 bases from V and 5 bases from J, with 12 bases between. The CDR3 nucleotides read TGTGCCAGCAGCTCAGGGAACAGGGATAATTCACCCCTCCACTTT. Translation: CASSSGNRDNSPLHF.

This CDR3 is CASRPGTGIMNTEAFF. The CDR3 nucleotides are TGTGCCAGCAGGCCCGGGACAGGAATCATGAACACTGAAGCTTTCTTT. V usage is TRBV6-5 and J usage is TRBJ1-1; TRBD1 matches 8 bases. Trimming removed 6 bases from V and 0 bases from J; junction bases left unmatched: 9. Per germline, CDR1 MNHEY and CDR2 SVGAGI. CDR3 length: 16 residues.

The chain is built from TRBV10-3 and TRBJ2-7; 11 nucleotides line up with TRBD2. V lost 4 bases to trimming and J lost 2 bases; unmatched junction nucleotides: 16. Germline V gives CDR1 ENHRY, CDR2 SYGVKD. The CDR3 is 19 residues long. The CDR3 is CAISVLAGGSLAPTYEQYF. The CDR3 DNA sequence: TGTGCCATCAGTGTTCTAGCGGGGGGCTCCCTAGCCCCGACCTACGAGCAGTACTTC.

The rearrangement links TRBV29-1 to TRBJ2-5, with TRBD2 matching 7 bases. The V segment lost 0 bases and the J segment 5 bases; nucleotides outside the gene matches: 0. Germline V gene lookup returns CDR1 SQVTM and CDR2 ANQGSEA. This CDR3 has 12 residues. The chain's CDR3 is CSVEEGGETQYF. CDR3 coding DNA: TGCAGCGTTGAAGAGGGAGGGGAGACCCAGTACTTC. The whole variable domain, filled in from reference TRBV29-1 and TRBJ2-5, reads SAVISQKPSRDICQRGTSLTIQCQVDSQVTMMFWYRQQPGQSLTLIATANQGSEATYESGFVIDKFPISRPNLTFSTLTVSNMSPEDSSIYLCSVEEGGETQYFGPGTRLLVL.

CDR3 amino acids: CASSFRADGNSPLHF. CDR3 nucleotides: TGTGCCAGCAGTTTTAGGGCCGATGGGAATTCACCCCTCCACTTT. The J gene is TRBJ1-6, the V gene TRBV12-3 or TRBV12-4, with D hard to call. V was clipped by 3 bases and J by 7 bases, with 13 bases between them. The CDR3 totals 15 residues.

The rearrangement joins TRBV19 to TRBJ1-1; no reliable D call. The CDR3 contains 15 residues. The V end lost 2 bases, the J end lost 0 bases, and 10 bases lay between the germline ends. The germline gives CDR1 LNHDA, CDR2 SQIVND (reference sequence). The chain's CDR3 is CASSIWADMNTEAFF. CDR3 DNA sequence: TGTGCCAGTAGTATATGGGCAGACATGAACACTGAAGCTTTCTTT.

This clonotype appeared many times. The chain employs TRBV7-9 and TRBJ2-1; D is unclear. Germline V lookup: CDR1 SEHNR, CDR2 FQNEAQ (reference sequence). Trimming removed 4 bases from V and 1 base from J, with 11 bases in between. The CDR3 consists of 15 residues. The CDR3 region has the DNA TGTGCCAGCAGCTCCGGGTCCGCGTCCTACAATGAGCAGTTCTTC. Amino acids: CASSSGSASYNEQFF.

This chain uses TRBV6-6 with TRBJ2-2; no reliable D call. The V and J ends lost 6 bases and 0 bases respectively, with 14 bases between them. The CDR3 extends over 16 amino acids. Per germline, CDR1 MNHNY and CDR2 SVGAGI (reference sequence). CDR3 residues: CASRPQPSANTGELFF. The CDR3 DNA follows: TGTGCCAGCAGGCCACAGCCGAGCGCGAACACCGGGGAGCTGTTTTTT.

This clonotype occurred a few times. The J gene is TRBJ2-7, the V gene TRBV7-9; tentatively, D is TRBD1 (5 bases). The V gene's germline CDR1 is SEHNR and CDR2 FQNEAQ (reference sequence). The V gene lost 5 bases and the J gene lost 2 bases, with 10 bases spanning the gap. CDR3 length: 13 residues. CDR3 region: CASSNRLPYEQYF. As DNA, the CDR3 is TGTGCCAGCAGCAACAGGCTACCCTACGAGCAGTACTTC. Filled out from reference TRBV7-9 and TRBJ2-7, the complete variable domain reads DTGVSQNPRHKITKRGQNVTFRCDPISEHNRLYWYRQTLGQGPEFLTYFQNEAQLEKSRLLSDRFSAERPKGSFSTLEIQRTEQGDSAMYLCASSNRLPYEQYFGPGTRLTVT.

This clonotype has just a few counts. The chain joins TRBV28 to TRBJ2-1, with 7 bases lining up with TRBD1. The length of the CDR3 is 15 residues. The V and J ends lost 6 bases and 3 bases, in that order; junction bases with no gene match: 8. Germline V gene data show CDR1 as MDHEN and CDR2 as SYDVKM. The CDR3 DNA sequence: TGTGCCAGCAGCCTTAGACAGGGCAACTACAATGAGCAGTTCTTC. This sequence encodes CASSLRQGNYNEQFF.

This clonotype has only one observation. This sequence joins TRBV3-1 and TRBJ2-7; a possible D gene is TRBD2 (5 bases). Germline loops: CDR1 LGHDT, CDR2 YNNKEL (reference sequence). V lost 3 bases, J lost 4 bases, and 16 bases lay in between. The CDR3 has 15 amino acids. The CDR3: CASSHTSQSPYEQYV. CDR3 nucleotide sequence: TGTGCCAGCAGCCACACTAGTCAATCGCCTTACGAGCAGTACGTC.

This clonotype was picked up a small number of times. The rearrangement uses TRBV7-9 and TRBJ2-1; D gene uncertain. Germline CDR1 and CDR2: SEHNR and FQNEAQ (reference sequence). V lost 5 bases and J 5 bases, leaving 7 bases between the germline ends. The CDR3 consists of 12 residues. CDR3 sequence reads: CASSPLDNEQFF. As DNA, the CDR3 is TGTGCCAGCAGCCCCTTAGACAATGAGCAGTTCTTC.

This clonotype was detected many times. V gene TRBV10-3 combines with J gene TRBJ2-3; 9 bases are a match to TRBD2. V was clipped by 6 bases and J by 3 bases; unmatched bases: 7. The germline V gene has CDR1 ENHRY and CDR2 SYGVKD. The CDR3 length is 15 residues. The CDR3 reads CAISGGAGGTDTQYF. CDR3 coding DNA: TGTGCCATCAGCGGGGGAGCGGGGGGAACAGATACGCAGTATTTT.